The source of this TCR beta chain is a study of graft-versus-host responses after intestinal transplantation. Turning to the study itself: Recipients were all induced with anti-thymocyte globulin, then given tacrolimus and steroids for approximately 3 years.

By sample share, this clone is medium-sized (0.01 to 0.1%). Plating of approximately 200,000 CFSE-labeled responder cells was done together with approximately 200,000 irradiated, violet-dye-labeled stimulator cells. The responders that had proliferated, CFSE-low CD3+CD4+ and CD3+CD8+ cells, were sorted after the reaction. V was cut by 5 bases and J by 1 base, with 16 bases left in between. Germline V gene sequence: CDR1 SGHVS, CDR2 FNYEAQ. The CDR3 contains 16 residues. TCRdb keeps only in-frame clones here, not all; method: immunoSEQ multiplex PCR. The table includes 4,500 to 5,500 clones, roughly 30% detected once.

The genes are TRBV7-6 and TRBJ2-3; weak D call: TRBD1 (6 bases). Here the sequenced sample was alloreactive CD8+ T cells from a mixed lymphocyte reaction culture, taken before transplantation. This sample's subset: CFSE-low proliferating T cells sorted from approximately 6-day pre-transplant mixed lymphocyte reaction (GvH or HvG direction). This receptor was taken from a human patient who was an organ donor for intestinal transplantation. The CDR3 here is CASSPGHHRGTDTQYF. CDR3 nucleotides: TGTGCCAGCAGCCCGGGACACCACAGGGGCACAGATACGCAGTATTTT.